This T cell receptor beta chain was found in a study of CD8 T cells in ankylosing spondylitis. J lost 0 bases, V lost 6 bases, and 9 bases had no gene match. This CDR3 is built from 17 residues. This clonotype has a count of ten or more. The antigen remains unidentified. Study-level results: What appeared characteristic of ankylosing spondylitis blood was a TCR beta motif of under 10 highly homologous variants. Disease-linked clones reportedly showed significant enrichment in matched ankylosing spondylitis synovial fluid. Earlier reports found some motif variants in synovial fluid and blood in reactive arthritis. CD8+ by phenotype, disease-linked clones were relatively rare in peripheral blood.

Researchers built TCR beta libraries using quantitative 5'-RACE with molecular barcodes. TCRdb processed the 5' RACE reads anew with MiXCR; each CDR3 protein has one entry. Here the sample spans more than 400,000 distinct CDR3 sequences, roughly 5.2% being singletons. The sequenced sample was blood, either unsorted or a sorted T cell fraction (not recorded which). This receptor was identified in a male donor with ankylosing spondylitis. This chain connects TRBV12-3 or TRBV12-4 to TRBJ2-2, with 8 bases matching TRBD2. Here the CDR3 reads CASRGPYSGTNTGELFF. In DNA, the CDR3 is TGTGCCAGCAGAGGGCCGTATAGCGGGACGAACACCGGGGAGCTGTTTTTT.